The 8 T cell receptor beta chains reported below all come from one sample, sequenced in a study of cytomegalovirus exposure and HLA in healthy donors. The PCR used 60 Vbeta and 13 Jbeta primers. Here immunoSEQ multiplex PCR was the method, and the copy in TCRdb shows in-frame clones only, minus some. The sample lists about 180,000 clones, 77% occurring once. The sequencing input was PBMCs. Receptor source: a man younger than 35 in good health and CMV-seronegative.

The chain employs TRBV27 and TRBJ2-7; D may be TRBD2 (5 bases). Trimming pared 3 bases from V and 6 bases from J, leaving 6 bases between. The CDR3 has 11 amino acids. Germline loops: CDR1 MNHEY, CDR2 SMNVEV (reference sequence). In nucleotides, the CDR3 is TGTGCCAGCAGTTTGGGAGTCGAGCAGTACTTC. Translating it yields CASSLGVEQYF.

As to this clone: Distinct nucleotide sequences in the sample also encode this CDR3. The V gene is TRBV27, the J gene TRBJ2-3, with TRBD1 identical over 11 bases. This CDR3 spans 14 amino acids. The germline V gene has CDR1 MNHEY and CDR2 SMNVEV (reference sequence). J was trimmed by 5 bases and V by 5 bases; bases with no gene match: 3. The CDR3 DNA reads as TGTGCCAGCAGTCCCGGGACAGGGGGAGATACGCAGTATTTT. Its protein is CASSPGTGGDTQYF.

This chain links TRBV30 with TRBJ1-4; D is perhaps TRBD1 (6 bases). Germline-derived CDR1 and CDR2 are GTSNPN and SVGIG (reference sequence). CDR3 length: 15 amino acids. Trimming removed 5 bases from V and 13 bases from J, with 26 bases in between. The CDR3 DNA follows: TGTGCCTGGGCGGATCCACACGGGGGGCGAGGGAGACTGTTTTTT. This gives the protein CAWADPHGGRGRLFF.

The J gene is TRBJ2-5, the V gene TRBV27; D is perhaps TRBD1 (6 bases). This CDR3 contains 13 residues. The V end was cut by 5 bases, the J end by 3 bases, with 10 bases between. Germline lookup yields CDR1 MNHEY and CDR2 SMNVEV (reference sequence). This CDR3 is CASSETGEETQYF. The CDR3 nucleotides read TGTGCCAGCAGTGAGACAGGAGAAGAGACCCAGTACTTC.

The genes are TRBV10-3 and TRBJ2-1, with 8 bases identical to TRBD2. V lost 9 bases to trimming and J lost 4 bases; unmatched junction nucleotides: 5. There are 13 residues in the CDR3. Germline V gene data show CDR1 as ENHRY and CDR2 as SYGVKD. The CDR3: CAISGEGYNEQFF. CDR3 bases: TGTGCCATTAGCGGGGAAGGATACAATGAGCAGTTCTTC.

V gene TRBV27 combines with J gene TRBJ1-6, with unresolved D. Germline CDR1 MNHEY, CDR2 SMNVEV (reference sequence). This CDR3 is 15 amino acids long. V lost 7 bases and J lost 7, with 17 bases in between. CDR3 in amino acids: CASTFYGERNSPLHF. The CDR3 bases are TGTGCCAGCACCTTTTATGGGGAGAGAAATTCACCCCTCCACTTT.

This chain links TRBV10-3 with TRBJ1-3; TRBD1 might be the D (5 bases). The CDR3 sequence is 15 residues long. The V gene's germline CDR1 is ENHRY and CDR2 SYGVKD. The V end was cut by 4 bases, the J end by 0 bases, with 10 bases between. This CDR3 is CAISGGGTSGNTIYF. The CDR3 region has the DNA TGTGCCATCAGTGGGGGAGGGACCTCTGGAAACACCATATATTTT.

This clone showed up just once. V is TRBV18 and J is TRBJ2-5, with D uncertain. The CDR3 extends over 11 amino acids. V was cut by 4 bases and J by 6 bases, with 6 bases left in between. In germline, CDR1 is KGHSH, CDR2 LQKENI. CDR3 region: CASSLEQTQYF. CDR3 sequence (DNA): TGTGCCAGCTCACTCGAGCAGACCCAGTACTTC.